This T cell receptor (beta chain) was identified in a study of technical replicates of blood from a handful of donors. Assay: immunoSEQ multiplex PCR; the TCRdb copy retains only in-frame clones and omits some. The sample lists some 74,000 clones, roughly 97% occurring once. CDR3 length equals 15 residues. J lost 6 bases, V lost 6 bases, and 8 bases had no gene match. Germline assignment: CDR1 SEHNR and CDR2 FQNEAQ (reference sequence). The clonotype originates from a human donor in good health. The sequenced material came from T cells isolated from PBMCs. The chain employs TRBV7-9 and TRBJ2-1; 10 nucleotides align to TRBD2. CDR3 in amino acids: CASRRASGSGNEQFF. CDR3 nucleotides: TGTGCCAGCAGACGGGCTAGCGGGAGTGGCAATGAGCAGTTCTTC.